These 18 T cell receptor beta chains share one sample of origin, sequenced in a study of blood T cell repertoires in COVID-19 (dated by TCRdb to 2020 to 2022). The library relied on the immunoSEQ multiplex PCR assay. Imported from immuneACCESS, the table was reduced by TCRdb to in-frame sequences with V and J called. These copies leave out some clones; in studies compared against another copy, an unresolved V gene accounts for under half, and the cause of the remainder is not known. This sample holds around 400,000 clones; over 80% were observed only once. The ten largest clones take up 5% to 5.5% of the sample. The specimen was PBMCs or T cells enriched from blood (not recorded which). The receptors derive from a woman in her forties or fifties who had recovered from COVID-19.

This clone was observed many times. The V gene is TRBV6-5, the J gene TRBJ1-2; no clear D gene. V lost 6 bases and J lost 8, with 16 bases in between. This CDR3 contains 13 residues. The V gene's germline CDR1 is MNHEY and CDR2 SVGAGI. CDR3 amino acids: CASSPGSDWGYTF. The CDR3 bases are TGTGCCAGCAGCCCCGGGAGCGATTGGGGCTACACCTTC.

The CDR3 spells CASSSDWQSYNEQFF. The CDR3 DNA reads TGTGCCAGCAGCTCGGACTGGCAATCCTACAATGAGCAGTTCTTC. The chain is built from TRBV7-3 and TRBJ2-1, with D possibly matching TRBD2 (5 bases). The CDR3 has 15 amino acids. Trimming took off 4 bases at V and 1 base at J, with 11 bases between the two ends. Germline V lookup: CDR1 SGHTA, CDR2 FQGTGA.

The chain couples TRBV7-2 to TRBJ2-3; D not resolved. Looked up from germline, CDR1 is SGHTA and CDR2 is FQGNSA. The CDR3 extends over 14 amino acids. Trimming cost V 1 base and J 6 bases, with 11 bases left between them. The DNA for the CDR3 is TGTGCCAGCAGCTTAGACATAGCCCCGGATACGCAGTATTTT. Residues: CASSLDIAPDTQYF.

The chain employs TRBV4-1 and TRBJ1-5; 8 bases map to TRBD1. Germline lookup yields CDR1 MGHRA and CDR2 YSYEKL. This CDR3 spans 17 amino acids. V lost 3 bases, J lost 1 base, and 8 bases stayed unmatched. The chain's CDR3 is CASSQAGTGGSNQPQHF. The CDR3 region has the DNA TGCGCCAGCAGCCAGGCCGGGACAGGTGGGAGCAATCAGCCCCAGCATTTT.

J is TRBJ1-2 and V is TRBV3-1 (or the pseudogene TRBV3-2); 11 bases map to TRBD1. The germline V gene encodes CDR1 LGHDT and CDR2 YNNKEL (reference sequence). V lost 0 bases to trimming and J lost 6 bases; unmatched junction nucleotides: 6. The CDR3 is 16 amino acids. CDR3 coding DNA: TGTGCCAGCAGCCAAGACCCGGGACAGGGGGGGAATGGCTACACCTTC. As protein: CASSQDPGQGGNGYTF.

This clone was counted a few times. This chain connects TRBV27 to TRBJ1-6; 7 nucleotides align to TRBD1. The length of the CDR3 is 14 residues. CDR1 is MNHEY and CDR2 is SMNVEV in the germline V gene (reference sequence). V lost 4 bases to trimming and J lost 9 bases; unmatched junction nucleotides: 6. In nucleotides, the CDR3 is TGTGCCAGCAGTTCCAACAGGGGAGGTTCACCCCTCCACTTT. Translated: CASSSNRGGSPLHF.

The chain is built from TRBV7-2 and TRBJ2-3, with 9 bases that match TRBD2. This CDR3 region has 18 residues. The V and J ends lost 4 bases and 0 bases, in that order; junction bases with no gene match: 11. Germline V CDR1 and CDR2: SGHTA, FQGNSA. The CDR3, as DNA: TGTGCCAGCAGCTCTCACAGACTAGCGGTGCCTAGCACAGATACGCAGTATTTT. This translates into CASSSHRLAVPSTDTQYF.

The chain carries TRBV29-1 and TRBJ1-1, with D possibly matching TRBD1 (5 bases). With 6 bases removed from V and 4 bases from J, the gap between germline ends came to 24 bases. The V gene's germline CDR1 is SQVTM and CDR2 ANQGSEA. This CDR3 has 16 amino acids. DNA for the CDR3: TGCAGCGTCGCAAACTTACAGGCCACCGCCATCACTGAAGCTTTCTTT. Protein sequence: CSVANLQATAITEAFF.

The chain employs TRBV27 and TRBJ2-3; D is perhaps TRBD1 (6 bases). Per germline, CDR1 MNHEY and CDR2 SMNVEV (reference sequence). This CDR3 has 16 amino acids. The V end was cut by 6 bases, the J end by 3 bases, with 19 bases between. CDR3: CASSPIGTGKTDTQYF. The CDR3 nucleotides are TGTGCCAGCAGCCCCATAGGAACAGGGAAGACAGATACGCAGTATTTT.

V usage is TRBV10-2 and J usage is TRBJ2-5; 7 positions match TRBD2. Per the germline V gene, CDR1 is WSHSY and CDR2 is SAAADI. The V and J ends lost 8 bases and 3 bases, in that order; junction bases with no gene match: 0. The length of the CDR3 is 11 residues. The CDR3 protein is CASRGEETQYF. For the CDR3, the DNA is TGCGCCAGCCGGGGGGAAGAGACCCAGTACTTC.

This clone was recorded a few times. The gene calls are TRBV9 and TRBJ1-2, with D possibly being TRBD1 (6 bases). Trimming cost V 4 bases and J 1 base, with 11 bases left between them. Looked up from germline, CDR1 is SGDLS and CDR2 is YYNGEE. This CDR3 has 14 residues. CDR3 nucleotides: TGTGCCAGCAGCCAGGACAGCCATAACTATGGCTACACCTTC. This sequence encodes CASSQDSHNYGYTF. Full variable domain (missing parts from reference TRBV9 and TRBJ1-2): DSGVTQTPKHLITATGQRVTLRCSPRSGDLSVYWYQQSLDQGLQFLIQYYNGEERAKGNILERFSAQQFPDLHSELNLSSLELGDSALYFCASSQDSHNYGYTFGSGTRLTVV.

The rearrangement links TRBV6-2 or TRBV6-3 to TRBJ2-3, with D perhaps matching TRBD2 (7 bases). The V gene lost 5 bases and the J gene lost 7 bases, with 22 bases spanning the gap. The germline gives CDR1 MNHEY, CDR2 SVGEGT. This CDR3 contains 16 residues. CDR3 in amino acids: CASSTPYSGGGNTQYF. For the CDR3, the DNA is TGTGCCAGCAGTACCCCTTATAGTGGCGGGGGCAATACGCAGTATTTT.

The CDR3 DNA reads TGCGCCAGCAGCTTGGGGTACGGCGAGTCGGGCAATGAGCAGTTCTTC. Its translation: CASSLGYGESGNEQFF. This chain uses TRBV5-1 with TRBJ2-1; D gene uncertain. CDR1 and CDR2 from the germline V gene are SGHRS and YFSETQ. There are 16 residues in the CDR3. V dropped 0 bases and J dropped 6 bases, with 16 bases sitting between them.

The J gene is TRBJ1-2, the V gene TRBV28; possibly TRBD1 for D (5 bases). The CDR3 is 14 residues long. Trimming removed 5 bases from V and 0 bases from J, with 10 bases in between. The germline CDR1 and CDR2 sequences are MDHEN and SYDVKM. The CDR3 protein is CASSTGQANYGYTF. The CDR3 DNA reads TGTGCCAGCAGTACAGGACAAGCTAACTATGGCTACACCTTC.

This clone was recorded once. Other DNA sequences in this sample translate to the same CDR3. The genes are TRBV10-3 and TRBJ1-5; TRBD1 might be the D (5 bases). The germline V gene encodes CDR1 ENHRY and CDR2 SYGVKD. The CDR3 has 14 residues. Deletions cut 0 bases from V and 4 bases from J, with 7 bases between. CDR3 bases: TGTGCCATCAGTGAGTCGGGGGGAAATCAGCCCCAGCATTTT. Protein product: CAISESGGNQPQHF.

This clone was counted a single time. The chain employs TRBV5-8 and TRBJ2-7; 11 positions match TRBD2. After removal of 3 bases from V and 3 bases from J, the junction contained 5 bases not matched to a gene. CDR3 size: 15 residues. Germline V gene data show CDR1 as SGHTS and CDR2 as YDEGEE. The CDR3 DNA follows: TGTGCCAGCAGCTACGGGACTAGCGGTTACTACGAGCAGTACTTC. The encoded protein is CASSYGTSGYYEQYF.

This clone was seen more than once but under ten times. This chain joins TRBV7-8 and TRBJ1-6; D remains ambiguous. This CDR3 region has 16 residues. The germline V gene has CDR1 SGHVS and CDR2 FQNEAQ. Trimming shortened V by 4 bases and J by 0 bases, and 10 bases separated the two germline ends. The CDR3 coding sequence is TGTGCCAGCAGCTCAGGCCCCAGCTCCTATAATTCACCCCTCCACTTT. Translated: CASSSGPSSYNSPLHF.

Many counts were recorded for this clone. Within the sample, other DNA sequences also encode this same CDR3. This chain links TRBV24-1 with TRBJ2-3; 9 bases fit TRBD2. This CDR3 is built from 15 residues. V was clipped by 3 bases and J by 1 base; unmatched bases: 1. The V gene's germline CDR1 is KGHDR and CDR2 SFDVKD. The CDR3 loop reads CATSDRTSGTDTQYF. In DNA form, the CDR3 reads TGTGCCACCAGTGATCGGACTAGCGGCACAGATACGCAGTATTTT.